One and the same sample provided the 9 T cell receptor beta chains below, sequenced in a study of OX40 agonist ivuxolimab in advanced cancers. Profiled with immunoSEQ multiplex PCR; TCRdb holds only in-frame clones, not every one. The data contain 9,500 to 15,000 clones, roughly four fifths of them singletons. Sequences were derived from CD4+ or CD8+ T cells sorted from blood, sampled in a trial of the OX40 agonist ivuxolimab. These receptors all stem from an adult with an advanced solid tumor such as melanoma, head and neck, liver or kidney cancer.

The rearrangement joins TRBV19 to TRBJ2-1, with D hard to call. Germline V gene data show CDR1 as LNHDA and CDR2 as SQIVND (reference sequence). This CDR3 has 13 amino acids. Trimming stripped 6 bases from V and 1 base from J, with 7 bases between. Here the CDR3 DNA reads TGTGCCAGTAGGTCAGCTTCCTACAATGAGCAGTTCTTC. This codes for CASRSASYNEQFF.

A word on this clone: This may be a read error, as it is one base from a much larger clone. V usage is TRBV28 and J usage is TRBJ2-1; no reliable D call. Trimming shortened V by 2 bases and J by 5 bases, and 1 base separated the two germline ends. Germline V lookup: CDR1 MDHEN, CDR2 SYDVKM. CDR3 length: 11 amino acids. This CDR3 is CASSLNNEQFF. Written as DNA, the CDR3 is TGTGCCAGCAGTTTAAACAATGAGCAGTTCTTC.

Comments on this clone: The germline gene is not matched at one end of the junction; a read error may be the cause. The rearrangement uses TRBV6-5 and TRBJ2-7; 10 bases map to TRBD2. The germline CDR1 and CDR2 sequences are MNHEY and SVGAGI. The CDR3 sequence is 14 residues long. CDR3 nucleotide sequence: TGTGCCAGCAGTCGTAGCGGGGGGACCATACCCCCCACCTTC. Its translation is CASSRSGGTIPPTF.

The rearrangement joins TRBV7-3 to TRBJ1-4; 10 bases align to TRBD1. CDR3 size: 15 residues. CDR1 SGHTA and CDR2 FQGTGA come from the germline V gene. J gave up 6 bases and V 5 bases, and 6 bases lay outside the gene matches. The CDR3 coding sequence is TGTGCCAGCAGCACTATAGGGACAGGGGATGAAAAACTGTTTTTT. It encodes CASSTIGTGDEKLFF.

This chain uses TRBV6-5 with TRBJ1-6, with D perhaps matching TRBD1 (6 bases). The CDR3 extends over 14 amino acids. Germline CDR1 MNHEY, CDR2 SVGAGI. With 5 bases removed from V and 10 bases from J, the gap between germline ends came to 15 bases. The CDR3 DNA is TGTGCCAGCAGTACAGGGTCGGGCAAATCACCCCTCCACTTT. Protein product: CASSTGSGKSPLHF.

J is TRBJ2-3 and V is TRBV11-2; 8 positions match TRBD1. Germline assignment: CDR1 SGHAT and CDR2 FQNNGV. The CDR3 totals 15 residues. With 6 bases clipped from V and 1 base from J, the junction kept 6 bases outside the gene matches. The CDR3 DNA follows: TGTGCCAGCAGTCCGATGACAGGGGGCACAGATACGCAGTATTTT. Translated: CASSPMTGGTDTQYF.

CDR3 protein: CASSAELVPQSRANVLTF. Written as DNA, the CDR3 is TGTGCCAGCAGCGCTGAACTAGTGCCACAAAGTCGGGCCAACGTCCTGACTTTC. The chain joins TRBV7-7 to TRBJ2-6; weak D call: TRBD2 (5 bases). CDR1 is SSHAT and CDR2 is FNYEAQ in the germline V gene (reference sequence). Trimming removed 5 bases at V and 5 bases at J, with 22 bases between. This CDR3 has 18 amino acids.

The J gene is TRBJ1-5, the V gene TRBV27; tentatively, D is TRBD1 (6 bases). CDR3 length: 15 residues. V gave up 4 bases and J gave up 2 bases, with 12 bases separating them. The germline V gene has CDR1 MNHEY and CDR2 SMNVEV (reference sequence). Written as DNA, the CDR3 is TGTGCCAGCAGTTGGGGCAGGGGCGGCAATCAGCCCCAGCATTTT. Encoded protein: CASSWGRGGNQPQHF.

The chain is built from TRBV5-4 and TRBJ2-7; 7 bases fit TRBD1. This CDR3 spans 14 amino acids. The germline gives CDR1 SGHNT, CDR2 YYREEE (reference sequence). The trim removed 0 bases at V and 4 bases at J, leaving 4 bases unmatched. The CDR3 loop reads CASSLAAGGYEQYF. The CDR3 DNA follows: TGTGCCAGCAGCTTGGCGGCAGGGGGATACGAGCAGTACTTC.